These T cell receptor beta chains were read from a single sample in a study of T cell responses to AZD1222 COVID-19 vaccine. The method was immunoSEQ multiplex PCR; TCRdb's version includes in-frame clones alone and lacks a portion of them. Altogether 65,000 to 80,000 clones are present, 75% to 90% being singletons, with the ten largest covering about a quarter. The specimen comprised peripheral blood, sampled on day 0 of AZD1222 vaccination. The receptors come from an adult in good health. CDR3s include the opening cysteine and the closing phenylalanine or tryptophan. Fields, in order: clone size, V gene, J gene, D gene, CDR3 protein, CDR3 DNA. A D gene is named only where the DNA matches it firmly. Part of the rows lack a size; the others show once, few, many or a class for expanded clones.

-	TRBV12-3/TRBV12-4	TRBJ1-2	-	CASSPGGYTF	TGTGCCAGCAGCCCCGGGGGCTACACCTTC
-	TRBV5-4	TRBJ1-1	-	CASSLGGSTEAFF	TGTGCCAGCAGCCTAGGGGGGTCCACTGAAGCTTTCTTT
-	TRBV2	TRBJ1-5	-	CASTGGLGNQPQHF	TGTGCCAGCACGGGGGGCTTGGGCAATCAGCCCCAGCATTTT
-	TRBV2	TRBJ2-1	TRBD2	CASNGLAAYNEQFF	TGTGCCAGCAACGGACTAGCGGCGTACAATGAGCAGTTCTTC
-	TRBV11-1	TRBJ2-6	-	CASTPRAGANVLTF	TGTGCCAGCACCCCTCGGGCTGGGGCCAACGTCCTGACTTTC
-	TRBV7-8	TRBJ1-1	-	CASSSPEVNTEAFF	TGTGCCAGCAGCTCCCCTGAGGTGAACACTGAAGCTTTCTTT
-	TRBV7-9	TRBJ2-7	-	CASSSTIRVTKQFEQYF	TGTGCCAGCAGCTCAACGATCAGGGTCACCAAACAGTTCGAGCAGTACTTC
-	TRBV7-8	TRBJ1-4	-	CASSLDRATNEKLFF	TGTGCCAGCAGCTTAGACCGAGCAACTAATGAAAAACTGTTTTTT
-	TRBV5-1	TRBJ2-7	TRBD1	CASSSATGDYEQYF	TGCGCCAGCAGCTCGGCAACAGGGGACTACGAGCAGTACTTC
-	TRBV5-1	TRBJ2-5	-	CASSLAGVAAVQETQYF	TGCGCCAGCAGCTTGGCCGGGGTAGCGGCTGTCCAAGAGACCCAGTACTTC
-	TRBV4-1	TRBJ1-3	-	CASSHGGPSGNTIYF	TGCGCCAGCAGCCACGGTGGGCCCTCTGGAAACACCATATATTTT
few	TRBV6-2/TRBV6-3	TRBJ2-7	-	CASSRGTVYEQYF	TGTGCCAGCAGCCGGGGGACAGTCTACGAGCAGTACTTC
-	TRBV27	TRBJ2-1	-	CASSLAIRSDLYNEQFF	TGTGCCAGCAGTTTGGCGATCCGCAGTGATCTCTACAATGAGCAGTTCTTC
few	TRBV19	TRBJ1-2	-	CASSPDIHLANYGYTF	TGTGCCAGTAGCCCGGACATTCATTTAGCTAACTATGGCTACACCTTC
-	TRBV20-1	TRBJ2-5	-	CSASRTAQETQYF	TGCAGTGCTAGTAGGACAGCTCAAGAGACCCAGTACTTC
-	TRBV7-6	TRBJ1-1	-	CASSFLGGSTEAFF	TGTGCCAGCAGCTTTTTAGGGGGTTCCACTGAAGCTTTCTTT
-	TRBV12-3/TRBV12-4	TRBJ1-2	-	CASSLGWRGYTF	TGTGCCAGCAGTTTGGGATGGCGCGGCTACACCTTC
-	TRBV30	TRBJ2-1	TRBD2	CAWSALTSGSYNEQFF	TGTGCCTGGAGTGCACTTACTAGCGGGTCATACAATGAGCAGTTCTTC
-	TRBV19	TRBJ1-5	TRBD1	CASSITGGNQPQHF	TGTGCCAGTAGTATCACAGGGGGCAATCAGCCCCAGCATTTT
-	TRBV19	TRBJ1-2	-	CASSIPGKGYTF	TGTGCCAGTAGTATCCCAGGGAAGGGCTACACCTTC
-	TRBV13	TRBJ1-3	-	CASSSPTVSGNTIYF	TGTGCCAGCAGCTCTCCGACCGTCTCTGGAAACACCATATATTTT
-	TRBV6-5	TRBJ1-2	TRBD1	CASRTTGAGYGYTF	TGTGCCAGCAGGACGACAGGGGCCGGCTATGGCTACACCTTC
-	TRBV6-1	TRBJ1-3	TRBD1	CASSEGTTGVGNTIYF	TGTGCCAGCAGTGAAGGGACAACAGGGGTGGGAAACACCATATATTTT
-	TRBV7-3	TRBJ1-1	-	CASSLRAGDLTEAFF	TGTGCCAGCAGCTTAAGGGCAGGGGATCTCACTGAAGCTTTCTTT
-	TRBV7-9	TRBJ2-1	-	CASSFSYNEQFF	TGTGCCAGCAGCTTTTCCTACAATGAGCAGTTCTTC
-	TRBV11-2	TRBJ1-3	-	CASSLGAGNGNTIYF	TGTGCCAGCAGCTTGGGAGCAGGGAATGGAAACACCATATATTTT
-	TRBV5-1	TRBJ1-1	-	CASSLVGARNTEAFF	TGCGCCAGCAGCTTGGTAGGGGCTAGGAACACTGAAGCTTTCTTT
-	TRBV10-2	TRBJ1-4	-	CASSESSGGKLFF	TGCGCCAGCAGTGAGTCGTCAGGAGGAAAACTGTTTTTT
-	TRBV5-1	TRBJ1-1	-	CASSLDVTPGTEAFF	TGCGCCAGCAGCTTGGATGTCACACCCGGCACTGAAGCTTTCTTT
-	TRBV29-1	TRBJ1-4	-	CSSGYGGWEKLFF	TGCAGCTCTGGGTATGGAGGGTGGGAAAAACTGTTTTTT
few	TRBV19	TRBJ1-4	-	CASRNPLGGEKLFF	TGTGCCAGTAGAAACCCTCTGGGGGGAGAAAAACTGTTTTTT
-	TRBV28	TRBJ1-6	-	CASSPPNSPLHF	TGTGCCAGCAGCCCCCCAAATTCACCCCTCCACTTT
many	TRBV12-5	TRBJ1-5	-	CASQLSNQPQHF	TGTGCTAGTCAACTTAGCAATCAGCCCCAGCATTTT
-	TRBV6-5	TRBJ1-3	-	CASSYWASSGNTIYF	TGTGCCAGCAGTTACTGGGCCTCCTCTGGAAACACCATATATTTT
-	TRBV19	TRBJ2-4	-	CASSQMSIQYF	TGTGCCAGTAGCCAGATGAGCATTCAGTACTTC
-	TRBV9	TRBJ1-2	-	CASSVVAGVSYGYTF	TGTGCCAGCAGCGTAGTGGCAGGGGTTAGCTATGGCTACACCTTC
-	TRBV6-5	TRBJ2-7	-	CASSRPGAYEQYF	TGTGCCAGCAGCCGCCCCGGGGCCTACGAGCAGTACTTC
-	TRBV5-8	TRBJ1-3	-	CASSQEGYSGNTIYF	TGTGCCAGCAGCCAGGAGGGCTACTCTGGAAACACCATATATTTT
-	TRBV7-2	TRBJ1-2	-	CASSPPGASYTF	TGTGCCAGCAGCCCGCCAGGGGCCAGCTACACCTTC
-	TRBV5-1	TRBJ2-3	TRBD2	CASSPGSGRDTQYF	TGCGCCAGCAGCCCGGGGAGCGGGAGAGATACGCAGTATTTT
few	TRBV6-5	TRBJ2-7	TRBD1	CASSREGTGGYEQYF	TGTGCCAGCAGCCGAGAGGGGACAGGGGGCTACGAGCAGTACTTC
-	TRBV4-3	TRBJ2-7	-	CASSQDLPARYEQYF	TGCGCCAGCAGCCAAGATCTTCCGGCCCGCTACGAGCAGTACTTC
once	TRBV19	TRBJ2-2	-	CASSMRRSNTGELFF	TGTGCCAGTAGTATGAGGAGATCGAACACCGGGGAGCTGTTTTTT
-	TRBV11-2	TRBJ2-3	-	CASSSRSDYPSQYF	TGTGCCAGCAGCTCACGATCCGACTACCCTTCGCAGTATTTT
-	TRBV19	TRBJ1-5	TRBD1	CASSRGQQGLRPQHF	TGTGCCAGTAGCCGGGGACAGCAAGGCCTTAGGCCCCAGCATTTT
-	TRBV30	TRBJ2-6	-	CAWSEGGSGANVLTF	TGTGCCTGGAGTGAAGGGGGCTCTGGGGCCAACGTCCTGACTTTC
-	TRBV6-1	TRBJ2-5	-	CASSDGEETQYF	TGTGCCAGCAGTGACGGGGAAGAGACCCAGTACTTC
-	TRBV28	TRBJ1-5	-	CASSLMGDHQPQHF	TGTGCCAGCAGTTTAATGGGAGATCATCAGCCCCAGCATTTT
-	TRBV7-2	TRBJ1-5	-	CASSFPGTNNQPQHF	TGTGCCAGCAGCTTCCCGGGAACCAACAATCAGCCCCAGCATTTT
-	TRBV7-9	TRBJ1-6	TRBD1	CASSLAQGQGYSPLHF	TGTGCCAGCAGCTTAGCGCAGGGACAGGGGTATTCACCCCTCCACTTT
-	TRBV9	TRBJ2-1	TRBD2	CASSVGLAGEPPLGEQFF	TGTGCCAGCAGCGTAGGGCTAGCGGGAGAGCCACCGCTCGGTGAGCAGTTCTTC
-	TRBV19	TRBJ1-5	TRBD1	CASSKRQGANQPQHF	TGTGCCAGTAGTAAAAGACAGGGGGCAAATCAGCCCCAGCATTTT
-	TRBV19	TRBJ1-5	-	CASSIGVGDPPQHF	TGTGCCAGTAGTATAGGGGTGGGCGATCCGCCCCAGCATTTT